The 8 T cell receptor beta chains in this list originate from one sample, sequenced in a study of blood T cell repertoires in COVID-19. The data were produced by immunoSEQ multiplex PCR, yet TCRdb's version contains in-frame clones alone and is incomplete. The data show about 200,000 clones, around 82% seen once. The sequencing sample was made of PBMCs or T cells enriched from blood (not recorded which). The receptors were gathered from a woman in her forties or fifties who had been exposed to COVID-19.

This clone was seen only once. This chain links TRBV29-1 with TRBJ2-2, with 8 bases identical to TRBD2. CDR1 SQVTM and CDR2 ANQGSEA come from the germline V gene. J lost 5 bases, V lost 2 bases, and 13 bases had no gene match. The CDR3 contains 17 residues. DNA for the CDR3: TGCAGCGTTGAAATGACAGCGGGGGCCTTGGGGACCGGGGAGCTGTTTTTT. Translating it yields CSVEMTAGALGTGELFF.

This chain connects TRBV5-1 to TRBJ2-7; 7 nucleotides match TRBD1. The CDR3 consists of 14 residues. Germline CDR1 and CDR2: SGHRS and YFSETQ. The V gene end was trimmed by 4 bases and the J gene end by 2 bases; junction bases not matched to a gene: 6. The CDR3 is CASSPTGLAYEQYF. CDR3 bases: TGCGCCAGCAGCCCGACAGGGTTAGCCTACGAGCAGTACTTC.

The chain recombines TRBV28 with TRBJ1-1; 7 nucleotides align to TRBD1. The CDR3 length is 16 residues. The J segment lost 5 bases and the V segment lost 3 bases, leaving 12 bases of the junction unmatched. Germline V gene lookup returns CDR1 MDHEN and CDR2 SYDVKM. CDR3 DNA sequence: TGTGCCAGCAGTTTCTCCACGGGACAGCCCAAAACTGAAGCTTTCTTT. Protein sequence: CASSFSTGQPKTEAFF.

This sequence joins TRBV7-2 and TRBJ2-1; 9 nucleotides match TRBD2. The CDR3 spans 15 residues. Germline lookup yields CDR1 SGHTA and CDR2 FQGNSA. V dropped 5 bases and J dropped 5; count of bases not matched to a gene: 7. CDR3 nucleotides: TGTGCCAGCAGCAAACCGGGACTAGCTGACAATGAGCAGTTCTTC. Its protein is CASSKPGLADNEQFF. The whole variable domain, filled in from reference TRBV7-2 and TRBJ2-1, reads GAGVSQSPSNKVTEKGKDVELRCDPISGHTALYWYRQSLGQGLEFLIYFQGNSAPDKSGLPSDRFSAERTGGSVSTLTIQRTQQEDSAVYLCASSKPGLADNEQFFGPGTRLTVL.

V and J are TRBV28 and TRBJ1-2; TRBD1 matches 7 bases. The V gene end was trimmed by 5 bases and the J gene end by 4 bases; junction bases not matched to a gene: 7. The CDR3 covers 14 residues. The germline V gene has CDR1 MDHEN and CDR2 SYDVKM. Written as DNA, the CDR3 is TGTGCCAGCAGTGGGGGACAGACCCTCTATGGCTACACCTTC. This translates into CASSGGQTLYGYTF.

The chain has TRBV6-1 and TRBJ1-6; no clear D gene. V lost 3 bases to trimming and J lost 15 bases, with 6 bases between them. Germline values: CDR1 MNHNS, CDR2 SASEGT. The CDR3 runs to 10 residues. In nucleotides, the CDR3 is TGTGCCAGCAGTGAGGAGGGCCTCCACTTT. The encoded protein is CASSEEGLHF.

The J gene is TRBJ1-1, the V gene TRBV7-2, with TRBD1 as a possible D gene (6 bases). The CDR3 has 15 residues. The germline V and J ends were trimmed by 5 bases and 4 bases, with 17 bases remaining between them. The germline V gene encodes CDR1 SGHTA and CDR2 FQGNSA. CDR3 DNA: TGTGCCAGCAGCCCCCAAGGGGGGGCCGGCACTGAAGCTTTCTTT. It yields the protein CASSPQGGAGTEAFF.

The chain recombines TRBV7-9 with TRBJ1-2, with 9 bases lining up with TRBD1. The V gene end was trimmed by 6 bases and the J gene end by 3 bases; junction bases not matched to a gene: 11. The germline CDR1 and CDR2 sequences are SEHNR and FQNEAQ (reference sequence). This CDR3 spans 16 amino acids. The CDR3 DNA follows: TGTGCCAGCAGTCCGACGGTCGGGACAGGGCACTATGGCTACACCTTC. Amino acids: CASSPTVGTGHYGYTF.